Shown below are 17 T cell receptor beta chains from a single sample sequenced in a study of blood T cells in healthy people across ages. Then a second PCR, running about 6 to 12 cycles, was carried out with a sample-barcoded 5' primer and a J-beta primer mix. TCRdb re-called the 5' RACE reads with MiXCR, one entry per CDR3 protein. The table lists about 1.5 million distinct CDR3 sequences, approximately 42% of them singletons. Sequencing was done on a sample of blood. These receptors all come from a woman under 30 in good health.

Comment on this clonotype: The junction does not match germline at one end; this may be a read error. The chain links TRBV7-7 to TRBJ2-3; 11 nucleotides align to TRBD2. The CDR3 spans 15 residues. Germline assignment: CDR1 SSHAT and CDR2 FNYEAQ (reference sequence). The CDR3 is CASSPSTSGADTQYF. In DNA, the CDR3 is TGTGCTAGCAGCCCATCGACTAGCGGGGCAGATACGCAGTATTTT.

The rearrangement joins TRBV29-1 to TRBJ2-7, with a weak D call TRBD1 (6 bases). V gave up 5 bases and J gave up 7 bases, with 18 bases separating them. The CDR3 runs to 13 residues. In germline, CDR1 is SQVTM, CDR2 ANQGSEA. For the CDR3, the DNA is TGCAGCGTTCAAGGACAGCACTACAATGAGCAGTACTTC. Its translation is CSVQGQHYNEQYF.

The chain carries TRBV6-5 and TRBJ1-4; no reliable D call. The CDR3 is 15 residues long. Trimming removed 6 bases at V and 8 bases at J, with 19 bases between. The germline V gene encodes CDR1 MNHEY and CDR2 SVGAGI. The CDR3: CASSLGGPGGEKLFF. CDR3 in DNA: TGTGCCAGCAGCCTCGGAGGACCAGGAGGGGAAAAACTGTTTTTT.

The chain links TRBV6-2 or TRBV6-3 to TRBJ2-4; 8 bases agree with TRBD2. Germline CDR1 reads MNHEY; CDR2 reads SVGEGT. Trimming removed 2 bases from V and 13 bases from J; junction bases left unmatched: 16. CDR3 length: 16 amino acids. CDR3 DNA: TGTGCCAGCAGTTACGGCGGGAGGCACCTCTCCTATGAGCAGTACTTC. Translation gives CASSYGGRHLSYEQYF.

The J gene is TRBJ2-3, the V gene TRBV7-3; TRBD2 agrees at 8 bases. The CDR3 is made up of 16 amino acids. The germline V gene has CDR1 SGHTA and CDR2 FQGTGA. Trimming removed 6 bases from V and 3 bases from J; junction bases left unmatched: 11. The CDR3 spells CASSTFGGDGTDTQYF. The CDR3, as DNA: TGTGCCAGCAGTACTTTCGGGGGGGATGGGACAGATACGCAGTATTTT.

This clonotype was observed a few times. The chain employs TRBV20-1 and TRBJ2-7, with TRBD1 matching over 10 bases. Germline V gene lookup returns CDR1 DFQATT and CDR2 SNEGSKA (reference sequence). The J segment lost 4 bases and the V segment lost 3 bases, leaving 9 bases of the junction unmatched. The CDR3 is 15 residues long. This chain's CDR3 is CSASVGTGVYYEQYF. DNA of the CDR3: TGCAGTGCTAGCGTCGGGACAGGGGTCTATTACGAGCAGTACTTC.

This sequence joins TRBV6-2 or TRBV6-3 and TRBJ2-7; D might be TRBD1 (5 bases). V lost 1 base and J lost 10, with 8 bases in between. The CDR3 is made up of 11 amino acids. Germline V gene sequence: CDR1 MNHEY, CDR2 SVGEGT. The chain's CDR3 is CASSYYWGQYF. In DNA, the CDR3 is TGTGCCAGCAGTTACTACTGGGGCCAGTACTTC.

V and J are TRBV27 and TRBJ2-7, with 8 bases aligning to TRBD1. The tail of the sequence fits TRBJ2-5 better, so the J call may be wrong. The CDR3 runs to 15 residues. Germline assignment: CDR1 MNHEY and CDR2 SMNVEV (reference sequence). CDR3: CASSSTGEEQETQYF. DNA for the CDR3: TGTGCCAGCAGTTCGACAGGGGAAGAGCAAGAGACCCAGTACTTC.

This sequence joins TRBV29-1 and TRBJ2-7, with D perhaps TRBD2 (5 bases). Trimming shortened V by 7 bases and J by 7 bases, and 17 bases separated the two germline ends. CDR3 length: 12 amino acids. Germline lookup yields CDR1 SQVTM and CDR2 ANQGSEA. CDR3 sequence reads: CSAGEGYNEQYF. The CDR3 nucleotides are TGCAGCGCCGGCGAGGGCTACAATGAGCAGTACTTC.

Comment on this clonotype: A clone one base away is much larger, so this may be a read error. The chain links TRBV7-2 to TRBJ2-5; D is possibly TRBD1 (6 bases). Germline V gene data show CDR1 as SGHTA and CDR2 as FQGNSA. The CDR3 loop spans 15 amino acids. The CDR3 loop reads CAGSFNQGLEETQYF. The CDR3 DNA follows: TGTGCCGGCAGCTTTAATCAGGGGCTGGAAGAGACCCAGTACTTC.

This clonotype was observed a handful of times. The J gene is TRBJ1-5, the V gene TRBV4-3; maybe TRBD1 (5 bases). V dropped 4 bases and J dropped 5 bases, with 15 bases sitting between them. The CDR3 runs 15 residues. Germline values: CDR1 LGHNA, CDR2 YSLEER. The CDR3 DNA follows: TGCGCCAGCAGCCGAAGCGGGGACCTCGATCAGCCCCAGCATTTT. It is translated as CASSRSGDLDQPQHF.

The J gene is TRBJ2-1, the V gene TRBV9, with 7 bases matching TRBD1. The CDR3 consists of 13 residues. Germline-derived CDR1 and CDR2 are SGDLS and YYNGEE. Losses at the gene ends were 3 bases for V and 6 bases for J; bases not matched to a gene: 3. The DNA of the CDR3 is TGTGCCAGCAGCGGGGGACAGAGCAATGAGCAGTTCTTC. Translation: CASSGGQSNEQFF.

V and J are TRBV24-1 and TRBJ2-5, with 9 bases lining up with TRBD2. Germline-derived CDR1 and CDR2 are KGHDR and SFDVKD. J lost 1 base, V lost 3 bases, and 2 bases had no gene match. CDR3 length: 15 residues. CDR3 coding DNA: TGTGCCACCAGTGATCCAGCGGGGGGCCAAGAGACCCAGTACTTC. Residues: CATSDPAGGQETQYF.

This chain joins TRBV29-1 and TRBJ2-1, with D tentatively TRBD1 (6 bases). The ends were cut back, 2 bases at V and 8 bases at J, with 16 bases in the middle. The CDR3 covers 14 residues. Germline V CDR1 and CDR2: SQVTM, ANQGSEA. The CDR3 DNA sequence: TGCAGCGTTGAACTCCAGCCTTCAGGGGATGAGCAGTTCTTC. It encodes CSVELQPSGDEQFF.

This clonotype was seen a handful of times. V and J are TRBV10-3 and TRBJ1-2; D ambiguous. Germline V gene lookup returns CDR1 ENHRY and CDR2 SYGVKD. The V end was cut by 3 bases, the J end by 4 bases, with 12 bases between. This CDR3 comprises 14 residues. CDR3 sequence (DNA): TGTGCCATCAGTGATGGTCCGTTTGGCTATGGCTACACCTTC. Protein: CAISDGPFGYGYTF.

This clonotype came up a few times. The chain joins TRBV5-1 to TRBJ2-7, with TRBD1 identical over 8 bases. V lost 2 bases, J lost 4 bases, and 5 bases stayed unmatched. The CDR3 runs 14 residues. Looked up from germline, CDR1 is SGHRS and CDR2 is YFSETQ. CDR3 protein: CASSFTQGVYEQYF. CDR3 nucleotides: TGCGCCAGCAGCTTCACACAGGGGGTGTACGAGCAGTACTTC.

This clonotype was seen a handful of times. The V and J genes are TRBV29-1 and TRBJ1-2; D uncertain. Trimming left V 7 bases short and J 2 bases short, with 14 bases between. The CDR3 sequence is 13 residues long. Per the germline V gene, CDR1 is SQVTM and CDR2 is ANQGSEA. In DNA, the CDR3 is TGCAGCGGTGTTAGGCCCCTCAACTATGGCTACACCTTC. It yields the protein CSGVRPLNYGYTF.